This is a list of T cell receptor beta chains from one sample in a study of T cell repertoires in cytomegalovirus infection. MiXCR, applied by TCRdb to the reads, yields one record per CDR3 protein. The table includes under 850,000 distinct CDR3 sequences, roughly 36% detected once. For these TCRs, the target antigens are not known. The sample was cultured PBMCs, taken from culture after CMV antigen stimulation. The receptor source for this set is a human donor in good health (CMV status not recorded). Some clones in this sample may be carry-over from other donors' samples. The CDR3 runs from the conserved cysteine through the conserved F or W. The D gene is left open where the match is weak. The size of a clone is reported for some rows only, either as once, few or many, or as a class for expanded clones.

V gene	D gene	clone size	J gene	CDR3 DNA	CDR3 protein
TRBV9	TRBD1	-	TRBJ2-3	TGTGCCAGCAGCGTTGGACAGGGTTCAGATCCGCAGTATTTT	CASSVGQGSDPQYF
TRBV2	TRBD1	-	TRBJ1-2	TGTGCCAGCAGTGAGCGTCCAGGGGGCATTAGTGGCTACACCTTC	CASSERPGGISGYTF
TRBV7-9	-	once	TRBJ1-2	TGTGCCAGCAGTCCCATCCAACAGGTTAACTATGGCTACACCTTC	CASSPIQQVNYGYTF
TRBV12-3/TRBV12-4	TRBD1	few	TRBJ1-1	TGTGCCAGCAGGACCGGGACAGGGGGGGGGAACACTGAAGCTTTCTTT	CASRTGTGGGNTEAFF
TRBV12-3/TRBV12-4	-	few	TRBJ1-2	TGTGCCAGCACCTACTCCGCAGCCCCCATTGGCTACACCTTC	CASTYSAAPIGYTF
TRBV7-6	-	-	TRBJ1-6	TGTGCCAGCAGCTTAGTAGGCAGAAGCTCCTATAATTCACCCCTCCACTTT	CASSLVGRSSYNSPLHF
TRBV6-9	-	-	TRBJ1-3	TGTGCCATATTTTGCAGGAGGGGCCCGAGCTCTGGAAACACCATATATTTT	CAIFCRRGPSSGNTIYF
TRBV15	-	few	TRBJ2-3	TGTGCCACCAGCACCGGTAGAAGCACAGATACGCAGTATTTT	CATSTGRSTDTQYF
TRBV11-3	TRBD1	few	TRBJ2-1	TGTGCCAGCGCGGGACAGGGCGAGGGTGAGCAGTTCTTC	CASAGQGEGEQFF
TRBV6-2/TRBV6-3	TRBD2	once	TRBJ2-2	TGTGCCAGCAGTCTACCCCGGACTAGCGGGAGGCGCGGGGAGCTGTTTTTT	CASSLPRTSGRRGELFF
TRBV6-5	-	-	TRBJ2-5	TGTGCCAGCAGTTCTAAGGGACCATTAGAGACCCAGTACTTC	CASSSKGPLETQYF
TRBV7-2	-	-	TRBJ1-3	TGTGCCAGCAGCTTAGATACGGTCTCTGGAAACACCATATATTTT	CASSLDTVSGNTIYF
TRBV12-3/TRBV12-4	-	few	TRBJ2-3	TGTGCCAGTAAAGCAATACGCACAGATACGCAGTATTTT	CASKAIRTDTQYF
TRBV28	TRBD2	few	TRBJ2-5	TGTGCCAGCAGGGACTGGGGGGGAACACAAGAGACCCAGTACTTC	CASRDWGGTQETQYF
TRBV11-2	-	few	TRBJ2-2	TGTGCCAGCAGAAAGTCGGGCCAGCGGAAACTTCCCGGGGAGCTGTTTTTT	CASRKSGQRKLPGELFF
TRBV19	-	few	TRBJ1-5	TGTGCCAGTAGTATTTCCTTTGGGAGGGATTATAGCAATCAGCCCCAGCATTTT	CASSISFGRDYSNQPQHF
TRBV7-2	-	many	TRBJ1-3	TGTGCCAGCAGCTTATTTGTAGCCTCTGGAAACACCATATATTTT	CASSLFVASGNTIYF
TRBV5-4	-	-	TRBJ1-1	TGTGCCAGCAGCTTCCAGCTAGTGAACACTGAAGCTTTCTTT	CASSFQLVNTEAFF
TRBV27	TRBD1	few	TRBJ1-5	TGTGCCAGCAGTCCGCGGACAGGGAATAGCAATCAGCCCCAGCATTTT	CASSPRTGNSNQPQHF
TRBV10-3	-	-	TRBJ1-4	TGTGCCATCAGTGAGTCCGGCTTCAACAACCAAAAACTGTTTTTT	CAISESGFNNQKLFF
TRBV19	TRBD1	-	TRBJ1-5	TGTGCCAGTAGTAGTCCCGGGACAGCAAACCATCAGCCCCAGCATTTT	CASSSPGTANHQPQHF
TRBV7-8	TRBD1	-	TRBJ1-4	TGTGCCAGCAGCTTAATCCAGGGGGGGGAAAAACTGTTTTTT	CASSLIQGGEKLFF
TRBV4-3	-	-	TRBJ2-7	TGCGCCAGCAGCATCCACGGGTTCGACGAGCAGTACTTC	CASSIHGFDEQYF